This T cell receptor (beta chain) derives from a study of blood T cell repertoires in COVID-19. Study background: From the United States, Italy and Spain came samples of acute and convalescent COVID-19. Sources were T cells, B-cell-depleted T cells, or PBMCs; the material itself was cDNA or gDNA.

The recovered donors of Cohort 3 showed two negative PCRs, clearance, or symptom resolution. Germline CDR1 reads SGHDT; CDR2 reads YYEEEE. This CDR3 comprises 16 residues. The junction had 3 bases not matched to a gene; V was cut back by 3 bases and J by 0 bases. Libraries were prepared by immunoSEQ multiplex PCR; TCRdb keeps only in-frame clonotypes and omits some of them. The repertoire holds approximately 220,000 clones, with about 83% as singletons. V gene TRBV5-6 combines with J gene TRBJ2-7; 13 nucleotides align to TRBD2. This sequence was found in a woman between 40 and 50 years old who had recovered from COVID-19. Sequenced: PBMCs or T cells enriched from blood (not recorded which). The CDR3 spells CASSWGLAGSSYEQYV. CDR3 nucleotide sequence: TGTGCCAGCAGCTGGGGACTAGCGGGGAGCTCCTACGAGCAGTACGTC.